The entry below describes one T cell receptor beta chain. What it binds is unknown. After extraction with the RNeasy kit, roughly 0.45 to 1 ug of the RNA was reverse transcribed using random hexamers. Using its own MiXCR run on the immunoSEQ multiplex PCR reads, TCRdb lists one record per CDR3 protein. The data show approximately 150,000 distinct CDR3 sequences, approximately 95% seen once. These data come from a study of CD8 T cells in Susac syndrome. General study findings and limits: The number of individuals included in the study's TCR sequencing and HLA analysis was acknowledged as relatively small.

V lost 3 bases to trimming and J lost 7 bases; unmatched junction nucleotides: 8. This CDR3 has 15 amino acids. From germline, CDR1 is KGHSH and CDR2 LQKENI. The TEMRA cells underwent FACS enrichment, while the CD8+ and CD4+ T cells underwent negative isolation. The material sequenced was CD4+ T cells from PBMCs. The V gene is TRBV18, the J gene TRBJ1-4; 7 nucleotides match TRBD1. This receptor was taken from a human donor in good health. The CDR3 protein is CASSPQTGLSEKLFF. The DNA for the CDR3 is TGTGCCAGCTCACCGCAGACAGGGTTGAGTGAAAAACTGTTTTTT.